This entry concerns a single T cell receptor (beta chain). The data were obtained in a study of cytomegalovirus exposure and HLA in healthy donors. There are 11 residues in the CDR3. Looked up from germline, CDR1 is SQVTM and CDR2 is ANQGSEA. The PCR ran on 60 Vbeta and 13 Jbeta primers. Sequencing used immunoSEQ multiplex PCR; TCRdb keeps in-frame clones, though not all of them. This repertoire shows about 130,000 clones, roughly 70% found once; its top ten account for about 3.4%. The sample taken for sequencing was PBMCs. The chain links TRBV29-1 to TRBJ1-1; D is ambiguous. This TCR came from a man younger than 45 in good health and CMV-seronegative. CDR3 amino acids: CGAPVRNEAFF. CDR3 DNA: TGCGGCGCCCCAGTAAGAAATGAAGCTTTCTTT.